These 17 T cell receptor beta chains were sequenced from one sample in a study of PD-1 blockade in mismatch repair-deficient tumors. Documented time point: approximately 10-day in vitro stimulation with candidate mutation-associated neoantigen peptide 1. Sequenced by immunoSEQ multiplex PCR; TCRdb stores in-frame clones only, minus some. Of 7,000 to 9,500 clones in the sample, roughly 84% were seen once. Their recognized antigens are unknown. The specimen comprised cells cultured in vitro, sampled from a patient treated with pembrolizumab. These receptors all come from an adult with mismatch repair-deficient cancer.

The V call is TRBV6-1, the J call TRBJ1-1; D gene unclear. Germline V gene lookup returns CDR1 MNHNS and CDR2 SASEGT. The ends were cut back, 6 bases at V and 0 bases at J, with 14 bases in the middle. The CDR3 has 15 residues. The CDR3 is CASRAHDWLNTEAFF. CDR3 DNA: TGTGCCAGCAGAGCACATGATTGGTTGAACACTGAAGCTTTCTTT.

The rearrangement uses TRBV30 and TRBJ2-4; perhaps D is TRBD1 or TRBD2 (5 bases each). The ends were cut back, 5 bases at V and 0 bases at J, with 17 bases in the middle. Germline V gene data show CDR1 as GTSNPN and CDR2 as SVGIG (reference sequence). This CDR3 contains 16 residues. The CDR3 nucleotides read TGTGCCTGGGCCGGGACCTCCAAGGGAGCCAAAAACATTCAGTACTTC. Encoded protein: CAWAGTSKGAKNIQYF.

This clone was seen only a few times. This chain's CDR3 is CASRSGQSYEQYF. CDR3 coding DNA: TGTGCCAGCAGGTCGGGACAGTCCTACGAGCAGTACTTC. This chain links TRBV28 with TRBJ2-7, with TRBD1 matching over 7 bases. Germline CDR1 MDHEN, CDR2 SYDVKM. V shed 6 bases, J shed 1 base, and the junction held 3 bases outside the gene matches. CDR3 length equals 13 residues.

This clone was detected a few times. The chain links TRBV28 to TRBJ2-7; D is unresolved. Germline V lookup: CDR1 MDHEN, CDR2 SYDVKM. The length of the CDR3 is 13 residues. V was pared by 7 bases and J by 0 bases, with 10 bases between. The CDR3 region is CASTAVLSYEQYF. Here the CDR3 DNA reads TGTGCCAGCACGGCCGTTCTCTCCTACGAGCAGTACTTC.

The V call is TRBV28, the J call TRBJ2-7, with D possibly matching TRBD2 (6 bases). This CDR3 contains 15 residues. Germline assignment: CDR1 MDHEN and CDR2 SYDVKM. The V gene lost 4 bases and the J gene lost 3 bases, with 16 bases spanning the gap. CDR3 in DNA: TGTGCCAGCAGTTCCCGGACTAAGCCCCACTACGAGCAGTACTTC. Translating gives CASSSRTKPHYEQYF.

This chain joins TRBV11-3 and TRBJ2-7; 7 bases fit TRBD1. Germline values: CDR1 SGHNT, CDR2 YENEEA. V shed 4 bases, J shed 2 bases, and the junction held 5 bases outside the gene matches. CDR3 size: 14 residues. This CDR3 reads CASSSKTGTYEQYF. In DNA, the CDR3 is TGTGCCAGCAGCTCCAAGACAGGGACCTACGAGCAGTACTTC. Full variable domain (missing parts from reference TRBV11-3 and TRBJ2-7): EAGVVQSPRYKIIEKKQPVAFWCNPISGHNTLYWYLQNLGQGPELLIRYENEEAVDDSQLPKDRFSAERLKGVDSTLKIQPAELGDSAVYLCASSSKTGTYEQYFGPGTRLTVT.

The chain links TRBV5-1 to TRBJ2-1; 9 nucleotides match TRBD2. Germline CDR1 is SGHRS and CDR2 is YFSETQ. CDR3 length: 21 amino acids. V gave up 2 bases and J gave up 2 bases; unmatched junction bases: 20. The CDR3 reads CASSLPPWGSGSFRTYNEQFF. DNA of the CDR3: TGCGCCAGCAGCTTACCCCCTTGGGGTAGCGGGAGTTTTCGTACCTACAATGAGCAGTTCTTC.

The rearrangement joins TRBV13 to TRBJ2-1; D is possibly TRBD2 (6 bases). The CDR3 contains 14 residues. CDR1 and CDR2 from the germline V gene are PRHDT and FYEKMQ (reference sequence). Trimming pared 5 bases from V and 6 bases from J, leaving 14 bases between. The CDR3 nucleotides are TGTGCCAGCAGCAATTACGGGACTCTCAATGAGCAGTTCTTC. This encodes CASSNYGTLNEQFF.

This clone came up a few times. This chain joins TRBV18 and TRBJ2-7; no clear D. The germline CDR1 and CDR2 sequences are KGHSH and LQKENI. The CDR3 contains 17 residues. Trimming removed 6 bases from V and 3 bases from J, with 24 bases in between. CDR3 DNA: TGTGCCAGCTCCCCCCTCGGTGGTACCCGAGGAGACTACGAGCAGTACTTC. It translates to CASSPLGGTRGDYEQYF.

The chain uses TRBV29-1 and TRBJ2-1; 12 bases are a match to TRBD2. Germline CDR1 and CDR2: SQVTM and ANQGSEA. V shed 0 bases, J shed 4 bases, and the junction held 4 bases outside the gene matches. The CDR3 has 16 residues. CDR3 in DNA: TGCAGCGTTGAAGAACGACTAGCGGGGGAATACAATGAGCAGTTCTTC. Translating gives CSVEERLAGEYNEQFF.

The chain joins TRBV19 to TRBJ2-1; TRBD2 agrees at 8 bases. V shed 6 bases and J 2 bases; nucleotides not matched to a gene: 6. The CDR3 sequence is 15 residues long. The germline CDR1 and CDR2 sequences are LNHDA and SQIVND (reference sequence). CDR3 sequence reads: CASRAGTSAYNEQFF. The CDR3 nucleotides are TGTGCCAGTAGAGCCGGGACTAGTGCCTACAATGAGCAGTTCTTC.

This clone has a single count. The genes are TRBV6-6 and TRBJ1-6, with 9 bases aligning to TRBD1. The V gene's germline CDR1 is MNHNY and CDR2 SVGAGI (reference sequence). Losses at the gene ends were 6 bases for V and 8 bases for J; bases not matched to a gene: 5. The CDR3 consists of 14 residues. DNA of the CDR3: TGTGCCAGCAGACCCGGACAGGGGTATTCACCCCTCCACTTT. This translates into CASRPGQGYSPLHF.

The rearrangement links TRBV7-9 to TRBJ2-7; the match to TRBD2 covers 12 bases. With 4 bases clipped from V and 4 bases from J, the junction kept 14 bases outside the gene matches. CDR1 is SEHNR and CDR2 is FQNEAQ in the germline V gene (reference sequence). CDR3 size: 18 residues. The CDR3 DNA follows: TGTGCCAGCAGCTCTACACGACGGACTAGCGGGGAAAGGTACGAGCAGTACTTC. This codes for CASSSTRRTSGERYEQYF.

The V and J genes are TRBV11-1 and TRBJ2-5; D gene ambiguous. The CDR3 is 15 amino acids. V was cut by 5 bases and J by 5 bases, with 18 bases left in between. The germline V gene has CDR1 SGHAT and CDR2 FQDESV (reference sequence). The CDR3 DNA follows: TGTGCCAGCAGCCAACCCCAACATTTGGGCGAGACCCAGTACTTC. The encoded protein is CASSQPQHLGETQYF.

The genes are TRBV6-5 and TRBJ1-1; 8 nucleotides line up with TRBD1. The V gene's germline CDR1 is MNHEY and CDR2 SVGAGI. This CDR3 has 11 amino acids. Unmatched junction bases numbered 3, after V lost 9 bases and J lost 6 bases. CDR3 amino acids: CASSQGAEAFF. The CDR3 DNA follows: TGTGCCAGTTCACAGGGGGCTGAAGCTTTCTTT.

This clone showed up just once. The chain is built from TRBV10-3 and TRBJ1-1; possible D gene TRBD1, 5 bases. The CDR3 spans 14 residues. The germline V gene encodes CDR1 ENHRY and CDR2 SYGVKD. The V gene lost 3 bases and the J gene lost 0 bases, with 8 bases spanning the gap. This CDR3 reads CAISDPRVNTEAFF. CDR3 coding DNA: TGTGCCATCAGTGACCCCAGGGTGAACACTGAAGCTTTCTTT.

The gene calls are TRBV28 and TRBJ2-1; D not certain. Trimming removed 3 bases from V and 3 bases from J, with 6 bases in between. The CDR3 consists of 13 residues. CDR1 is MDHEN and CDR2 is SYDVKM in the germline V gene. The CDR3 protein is CASSFTVYNEQFF. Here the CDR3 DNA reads TGTGCCAGCAGTTTTACAGTCTACAATGAGCAGTTCTTC.